The 27 T cell receptor beta chains presented below share a single source sample, sequenced in a study of cytomegalovirus exposure and HLA in healthy donors (dated by TCRdb to the late 2010s). Library preparation was by the immunoSEQ multiplex PCR assay. The table comes from immuneACCESS by way of TCRdb, which keeps in-frame sequences with V and J called. Part of the clones is missing from these tables; in studies checked, under half for an unresolved V gene and the rest for unknown reasons. Recorded for this sample are around 300,000 clones; more than 75% of them occurred a single time. The leading ten clones occupy over 0.85% of the sample. Sequences were obtained from PBMCs. These receptors all stem from a woman aged 18-29 years in good health and CMV-seronegative.

This clone was observed a single time. The J gene is TRBJ1-5, the V gene TRBV30; D gene uncertain. Trimming took off 1 base at V and 4 bases at J, with 8 bases between the two ends. The length of the CDR3 is 13 residues. Germline V gene data show CDR1 as GTSNPN and CDR2 as SVGIG (reference sequence). CDR3 residues: CAWSGQANQPQHF. CDR3 coding DNA: TGTGCCTGGAGTGGGCAGGCTAATCAGCCCCAGCATTTT.

The rearrangement uses TRBV27 and TRBJ2-3; maybe TRBD1 (6 bases). The CDR3 spans 17 residues. Germline V gene data show CDR1 as MNHEY and CDR2 as SMNVEV (reference sequence). Trimming removed 4 bases at V and 2 bases at J, with 19 bases between. The CDR3 region has the DNA TGTGCCAGCAGTTCTCTCCTGACAGGAGGACACACAGATACGCAGTATTTT. Translated, it gives CASSSLLTGGHTDTQYF.

The chain employs TRBV2 and TRBJ2-2; possible D gene TRBD2, 5 bases. Trimming cost V 3 bases and J 4 bases, with 18 bases left between them. Germline CDR1 SNHLY, CDR2 FYNNEI. The CDR3 runs to 17 residues. The DNA of the CDR3 is TGTGCCAGCAGTGATCTTTCTCGGCTAGAGGGCACCGGGGAGCTGTTTTTT. This gives the protein CASSDLSRLEGTGELFF.

V gene TRBV5-1 combines with J gene TRBJ2-1; a possible D gene is TRBD2 (5 bases). Germline V gene lookup returns CDR1 SGHRS and CDR2 YFSETQ. The V end was cut by 1 base, the J end by 5 bases, with 7 bases between. The CDR3 loop spans 13 amino acids. The CDR3 DNA sequence: TGCGCCAGCAGCTTGCGGGGAAACAATGAGCAGTTCTTC. Translation: CASSLRGNNEQFF. The variable domain in full, with the rest retrieved from reference TRBV5-1 and TRBJ2-1, is KAGVTQTPRYLIKTRGQQVTLSCSPISGHRSVSWYQQTPGQGLQFLFEYFSETQRNKGNFPGRFSGRQFSNSRSEMNVSTLELGDSALYLCASSLRGNNEQFFGPGTRLTVL.

The rearrangement links TRBV4-3 to TRBJ2-1, with D maybe TRBD2 (5 bases). The CDR3 sequence is 14 residues long. Germline V lookup: CDR1 LGHNA, CDR2 YSLEER. V was pared by 0 bases and J by 10 bases, with 13 bases between. The CDR3: CASSQDLLSGEQFF. DNA of the CDR3: TGCGCCAGCAGCCAAGATCTCTTAAGCGGAGAGCAGTTCTTC.

This clone was seen a few times. The chain has TRBV7-9 and TRBJ2-7; 10 bases align to TRBD1. V shed 4 bases and J 6 bases; nucleotides not matched to a gene: 12. CDR1 SEHNR and CDR2 FQNEAQ come from the germline V gene (reference sequence). CDR3 length equals 16 residues. This CDR3 is CASSSIPRDRGPEQYF. The CDR3 region has the DNA TGTGCCAGCAGCTCCATCCCCCGGGACAGGGGTCCCGAGCAGTACTTC. Full variable domain (rest looked up from reference TRBV7-9 and TRBJ2-7): DTGVSQNPRHKITKRGQNVTFRCDPISEHNRLYWYRQTLGQGPEFLTYFQNEAQLEKSRLLSDRFSAERPKGSFSTLEIQRTEQGDSAMYLCASSSIPRDRGPEQYFGPGTRLTVT.

The V and J genes are TRBV13 and TRBJ1-5, with 7 positions matching TRBD1. V was clipped by 4 bases and J by 6 bases; unmatched bases: 6. Per the germline V gene, CDR1 is PRHDT and CDR2 is FYEKMQ (reference sequence). The CDR3 is 14 residues long. The CDR3 sequence: CASSSRQGRQPQHF. The DNA of the CDR3 is TGTGCCAGCAGCTCCCGACAGGGTCGTCAGCCCCAGCATTTT.

This clone has only one observation. V is TRBV7-2 and J is TRBJ2-1; 8 bases line up with TRBD2. V shed 2 bases, J shed 9 bases, and the junction held 6 bases outside the gene matches. CDR3 length: 14 residues. Germline V gene data show CDR1 as SGHTA and CDR2 as FQGNSA. The CDR3 DNA is TGTGCCAGCAGCTTATTGGCGGGAGGCTCTGAGCAGTTCTTC. Translation gives CASSLLAGGSEQFF.

The V and J genes are TRBV28 and TRBJ2-7; 10 bases fit TRBD2. J was trimmed by 9 bases and V by 3 bases; bases with no gene match: 5. The CDR3 extends over 13 amino acids. In germline, CDR1 is MDHEN, CDR2 SYDVKM. Here the CDR3 DNA reads TGTGCCAGCAGTTTGGGGCTAGCGGGAGTGCAGTACTTC. It is translated as CASSLGLAGVQYF.

The CDR3 nucleotides read TGCGCCAGCATACCGTCCTTAGCATCAGATACGCAGTATTTT. Residues: CASIPSLASDTQYF. The chain is built from TRBV5-1 and TRBJ2-3; D remains ambiguous. V was cut by 6 bases and J by 4 bases, with 15 bases left in between. The CDR3 contains 14 residues. CDR1 and CDR2 from the germline V gene are SGHRS and YFSETQ.

V gene TRBV27 combines with J gene TRBJ2-1, with 11 bases fitting TRBD2. The CDR3 extends over 16 amino acids. V gave up 4 bases and J gave up 1 base; unmatched junction bases: 3. From germline, CDR1 is MNHEY and CDR2 SMNVEV (reference sequence). The CDR3 nucleotides are TGTGCCAGCAGTTATAGCGGGAGGGGGTCCTACAATGAGCAGTTCTTC. Its protein is CASSYSGRGSYNEQFF.

The gene calls are TRBV5-6 and TRBJ2-2, with 15 bases that match TRBD2. There are 18 residues in the CDR3. Germline CDR1 and CDR2: SGHDT and YYEEEE. The J segment lost 3 bases and the V segment lost 3 bases, leaving 6 bases of the junction unmatched. The CDR3 nucleotides are TGTGCCAGCAGCTCGGGACTAGCGGGAGGCCTCGACACCGGGGAGCTGTTTTTT. Protein sequence: CASSSGLAGGLDTGELFF.

The chain employs TRBV2 and TRBJ2-7; a weak D match, TRBD1 (6 bases). In germline, CDR1 is SNHLY, CDR2 FYNNEI. Trimming cost V 6 bases and J 1 base, with 16 bases left between them. The CDR3 is made up of 15 amino acids. For the CDR3, the DNA is TGTGCCAGCAGAGATACAGGGTGGGGATCCTACGAGCAGTACTTC. It specifies CASRDTGWGSYEQYF.

Comments on this clone: At one end, the junction sequence differs from germline, possibly due to a read error. This chain connects TRBV27 to TRBJ2-1, with 7 bases lining up with TRBD2. Germline CDR1 and CDR2: MNHEY and SMNVEV (reference sequence). There are 13 residues in the CDR3. The CDR3 DNA follows: TGTGCCAGCAGTTTTCGGGACTACGATGAGCAGTTCTTC. This encodes CASSFRDYDEQFF.

This clone was counted only a few times. CDR3 region: CASTGQPYEQYF. CDR3 coding DNA: TGCGCCAGCACCGGACAGCCCTACGAGCAGTACTTC. The chain couples TRBV5-1 to TRBJ2-7; TRBD1 might be the D (6 bases). Trimming took 6 bases from V and 2 from J, leaving 9 bases between them. The CDR3 length is 12 residues. Germline loops: CDR1 SGHRS, CDR2 YFSETQ.

The gene calls are TRBV13 and TRBJ1-2; TRBD1 aligns across 7 bases. The length of the CDR3 is 15 residues. Germline trimming cut 5 bases from V and 0 bases from J; bases unmatched to any gene: 6. The germline V gene encodes CDR1 PRHDT and CDR2 FYEKMQ (reference sequence). For the CDR3, the DNA is TGTGCCAGCAGCCTCACCGGGACAGCTAACTATGGCTACACCTTC. This codes for CASSLTGTANYGYTF. The full variable domain, with the rest looked up from reference TRBV13 and TRBJ1-2, is AAGVIQSPRHLIKEKRETATLKCYPIPRHDTVYWYQQGPGQDPQFLISFYEKMQSDKGSIPDRFSAQQFSDYHSELNMSSLELGDSALYFCASSLTGTANYGYTFGSGTRLTVV.

The chain employs TRBV20-1 and TRBJ2-5; D call uncertain. Germline V gene data show CDR1 as DFQATT and CDR2 as SNEGSKA (reference sequence). V shed 5 bases and J shed 4 bases, with 5 bases lying between them. This CDR3 spans 10 amino acids. CDR3 sequence: CSASGETQYF. As DNA, the CDR3 is TGCAGTGCTTCCGGAGAGACCCAGTACTTC.

V usage is TRBV9 and J usage is TRBJ2-2, with 7 bases fitting TRBD2. The V gene end was trimmed by 4 bases and the J gene end by 2 bases; junction bases not matched to a gene: 11. The CDR3 runs 17 residues. Per germline, CDR1 SGDLS and CDR2 YYNGEE. CDR3 coding DNA: TGTGCCAGCAGCTCACGTGGGGGGAGGGCCAACACCGGGGAGCTGTTTTTT. Translating it yields CASSSRGGRANTGELFF. Drawing the rest from reference TRBV9 and TRBJ2-2, the complete variable domain is DSGVTQTPKHLITATGQRVTLRCSPRSGDLSVYWYQQSLDQGLQFLIQYYNGEERAKGNILERFSAQQFPDLHSELNLSSLELGDSALYFCASSSRGGRANTGELFFGEGSRLTVL.

About this clone: Additional DNA sequences in this sample encode the identical CDR3. J is TRBJ2-7 and V is TRBV14; D call uncertain. The germline V gene encodes CDR1 SGHDN and CDR2 FVKESK. The CDR3 runs 12 residues. Trimming took off 1 base at V and 4 bases at J, with 5 bases between the two ends. The CDR3 sequence: CASSQVSYEQYF. Here the CDR3 DNA reads TGTGCCAGCAGCCAAGTCTCGTACGAGCAGTACTTC.

The genes are TRBV27 and TRBJ2-1; D gene uncertain. Trimming removed 1 base at V and 8 bases at J, with 15 bases between. From germline, CDR1 is MNHEY and CDR2 SMNVEV (reference sequence). The CDR3 loop spans 15 amino acids. The CDR3 is CASSLFGRSGHEQFF. The DNA of the CDR3 is TGTGCCAGCAGTTTATTTGGCCGGTCTGGGCATGAGCAGTTCTTC.

The V call is TRBV5-1, the J call TRBJ2-3, with D unresolved. The CDR3 sequence is 14 residues long. V was clipped by 4 bases and J by 3 bases, with 12 bases between them. Germline CDR1 reads SGHRS; CDR2 reads YFSETQ. The CDR3 sequence is CASSPLWATDTQYF. For the CDR3, the DNA is TGCGCCAGCAGCCCCCTCTGGGCGACAGATACGCAGTATTTT.

The chain couples TRBV9 to TRBJ1-2; TRBD1 is a possible D gene (5 bases). This CDR3 spans 14 amino acids. V was cut by 0 bases and J by 4 bases, with 10 bases left in between. Germline V gives CDR1 SGDLS, CDR2 YYNGEE. CDR3 sequence (DNA): TGTGCCAGCAGCGTAGCTTTAGGGGCCTATGGCTACACCTTC. Protein sequence: CASSVALGAYGYTF. Using reference TRBV9 and TRBJ1-2 for the parts outside the CDR3, the full variable domain is DSGVTQTPKHLITATGQRVTLRCSPRSGDLSVYWYQQSLDQGLQFLIQYYNGEERAKGNILERFSAQQFPDLHSELNLSSLELGDSALYFCASSVALGAYGYTFGSGTRLTVV.

The CDR3 spells CASSYGTAQAFF. The DNA for the CDR3 is TGTGCCAGCAGCTACGGGACAGCCCAAGCTTTCTTT. The V call is TRBV11-2, the J call TRBJ1-1, with 7 nucleotides matching TRBD1. The junction had 5 bases not matched to a gene; V was cut back by 4 bases and J by 9 bases. Looked up from germline, CDR1 is SGHAT and CDR2 is FQNNGV. The CDR3 extends over 12 amino acids.

The chain is built from TRBV7-3 and TRBJ1-1, with D unclear. In germline, CDR1 is SGHTA, CDR2 FQGTGA. There are 14 residues in the CDR3. Trimming stripped 2 bases from V and 3 bases from J, with 10 bases between. This CDR3 is CASSLFAGDTEAFF. Written as DNA, the CDR3 is TGTGCCAGCAGCTTATTTGCAGGTGACACTGAAGCTTTCTTT.

This chain joins TRBV28 and TRBJ2-5; D is possibly TRBD1 (6 bases). CDR1 and CDR2 (germline): MDHEN, SYDVKM. The germline V and J ends were trimmed by 6 bases and 5 bases, with 19 bases remaining between them. The CDR3 sequence is 15 residues long. The CDR3 coding sequence is TGTGCCAGCAGCCGCCGGGGAACAGGGATCGAGACCCAGTACTTC. It specifies CASSRRGTGIETQYF.

This chain uses TRBV27 with TRBJ2-7; TRBD1 agrees at 7 bases. The CDR3 consists of 13 residues. Germline V gene data show CDR1 as MNHEY and CDR2 as SMNVEV (reference sequence). V shed 4 bases, J shed 3 bases, and the junction held 3 bases outside the gene matches. The CDR3 protein is CASSSRTGYEQYF. The DNA for the CDR3 is TGTGCCAGCAGTTCCCGGACAGGCTACGAGCAGTACTTC.

This chain connects TRBV13 to TRBJ2-2; TRBD2 agrees at 8 bases. This CDR3 region has 16 residues. The V segment lost 6 bases and the J segment 6 bases; nucleotides outside the gene matches: 12. Germline V gene lookup returns CDR1 PRHDT and CDR2 FYEKMQ (reference sequence). The CDR3 DNA is TGTGCCAGCAGAAGTCCGGGACTAGTTTCATCCGGGGAGCTGTTTTTT. Translated, it gives CASRSPGLVSSGELFF. Supplemented by reference TRBV13 and TRBJ2-2, the full variable domain reads AAGVIQSPRHLIKEKRETATLKCYPIPRHDTVYWYQQGPGQDPQFLISFYEKMQSDKGSIPDRFSAQQFSDYHSELNMSSLELGDSALYFCASRSPGLVSSGELFFGEGSRLTVL.